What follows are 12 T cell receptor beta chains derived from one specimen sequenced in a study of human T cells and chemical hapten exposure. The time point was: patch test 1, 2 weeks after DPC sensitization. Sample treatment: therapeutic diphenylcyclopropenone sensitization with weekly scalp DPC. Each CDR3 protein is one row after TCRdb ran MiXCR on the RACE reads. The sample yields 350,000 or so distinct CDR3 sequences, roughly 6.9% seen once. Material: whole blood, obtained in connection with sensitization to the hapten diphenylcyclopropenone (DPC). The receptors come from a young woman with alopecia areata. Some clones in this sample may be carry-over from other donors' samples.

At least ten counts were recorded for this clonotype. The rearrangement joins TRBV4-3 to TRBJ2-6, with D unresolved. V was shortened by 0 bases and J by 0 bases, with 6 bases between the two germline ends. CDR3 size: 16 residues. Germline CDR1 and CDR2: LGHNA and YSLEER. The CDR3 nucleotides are TGCGCCAGCAGCCAAGAATGGTACTCTGGGGCCAACGTCCTGACTTTC. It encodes CASSQEWYSGANVLTF.

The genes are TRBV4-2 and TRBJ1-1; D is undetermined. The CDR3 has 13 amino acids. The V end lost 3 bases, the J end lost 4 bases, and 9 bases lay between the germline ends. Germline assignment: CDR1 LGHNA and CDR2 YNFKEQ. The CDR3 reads CASSHLLSTEAFF. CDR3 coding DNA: TGTGCCAGCAGCCACCTCCTGTCCACTGAAGCTTTCTTT.

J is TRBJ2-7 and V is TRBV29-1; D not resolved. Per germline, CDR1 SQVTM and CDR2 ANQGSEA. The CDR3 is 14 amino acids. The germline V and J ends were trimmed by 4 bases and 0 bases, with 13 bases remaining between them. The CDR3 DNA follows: TGCAGCGTTGTGCGTGATTCGAGCTCCTACGAGCAGTACTTC. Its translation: CSVVRDSSSYEQYF.

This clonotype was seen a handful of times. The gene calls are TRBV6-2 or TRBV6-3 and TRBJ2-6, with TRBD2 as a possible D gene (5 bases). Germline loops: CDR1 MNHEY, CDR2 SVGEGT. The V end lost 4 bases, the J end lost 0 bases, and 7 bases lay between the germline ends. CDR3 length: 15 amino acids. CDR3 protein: CASSSRDSGANVLTF. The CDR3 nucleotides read TGTGCCAGCAGTTCCCGGGACTCTGGGGCCAACGTCCTGACTTTC.

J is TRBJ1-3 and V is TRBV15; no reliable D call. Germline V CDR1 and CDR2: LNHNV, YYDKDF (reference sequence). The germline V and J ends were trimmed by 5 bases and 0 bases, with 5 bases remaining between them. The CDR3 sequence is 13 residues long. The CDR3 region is CATSYSSGNTIYF. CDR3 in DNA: TGTGCCACCAGCTACAGCTCTGGAAACACCATATATTTT. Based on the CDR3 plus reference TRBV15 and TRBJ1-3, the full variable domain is DAMVIQNPRYQVTQFGKPVTLSCSQTLNHNVMYWYQQKSSQAPKLLFHYYDKDFNNEADTPDNFQSRRPNTSFCFLDIRSPGLGDTAMYLCATSYSSGNTIYFGEGSWLTVV.

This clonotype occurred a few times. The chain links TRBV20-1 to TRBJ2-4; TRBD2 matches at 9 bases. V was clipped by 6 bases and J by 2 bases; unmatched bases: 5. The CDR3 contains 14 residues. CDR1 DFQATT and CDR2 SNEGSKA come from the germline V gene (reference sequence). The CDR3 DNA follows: TGCAGTGCAACGCGGGGGGGAACCAAAAACATTCAGTACTTC. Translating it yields CSATRGGTKNIQYF.

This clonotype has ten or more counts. The CDR3 sequence is CASSLQGAFGDTQYF. DNA of the CDR3: TGTGCCAGCAGCTTACAAGGGGCTTTTGGAGATACGCAGTATTTT. This rearrangement joins TRBV7-2 to TRBJ2-3, with TRBD1 as a possible D gene (5 bases). In germline, CDR1 is SGHTA, CDR2 FQGNSA. The V end was cut by 2 bases, the J end by 5 bases, with 14 bases between. This CDR3 has 15 amino acids.

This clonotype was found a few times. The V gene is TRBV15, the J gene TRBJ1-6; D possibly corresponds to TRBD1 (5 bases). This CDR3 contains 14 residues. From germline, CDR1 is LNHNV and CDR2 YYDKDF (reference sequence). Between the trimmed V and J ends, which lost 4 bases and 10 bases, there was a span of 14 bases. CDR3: CATSTRAGGSPLHF. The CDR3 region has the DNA TGTGCCACCAGCACCAGGGCTGGAGGATCACCCCTCCACTTT. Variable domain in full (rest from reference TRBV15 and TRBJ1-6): DAMVIQNPRYQVTQFGKPVTLSCSQTLNHNVMYWYQQKSSQAPKLLFHYYDKDFNNEADTPDNFQSRRPNTSFCFLDIRSPGLGDTAMYLCATSTRAGGSPLHFGNGTRLTVT.

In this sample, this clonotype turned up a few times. CDR3 sequence reads: CASSFRTNGFSDTQYF. The CDR3 coding sequence is TGTGCCAGCAGCTTCAGGACCAACGGCTTTTCAGATACGCAGTATTTT. The chain employs TRBV5-6 and TRBJ2-3; D is unresolved. Germline loops: CDR1 SGHDT, CDR2 YYEEEE. The CDR3 loop spans 16 amino acids. V was pared by 2 bases and J by 4 bases, with 17 bases between. Variable domain in full (rest from reference TRBV5-6 and TRBJ2-3): DAGVTQSPTHLIKTRGQQVTLRCSPKSGHDTVSWYQQALGQGPQFIFQYYEEEERQRGNFPDRFSGHQFPNYSSELNVNALLLGDSALYLCASSFRTNGFSDTQYFGPGTRLTVL.

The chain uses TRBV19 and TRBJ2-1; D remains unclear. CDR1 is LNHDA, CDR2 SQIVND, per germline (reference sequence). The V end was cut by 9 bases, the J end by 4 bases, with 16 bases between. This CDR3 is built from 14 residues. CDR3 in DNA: TGTGCCAGCCGGCTTGGGGTAGGGTACAATGAGCAGTTCTTC. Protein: CASRLGVGYNEQFF.

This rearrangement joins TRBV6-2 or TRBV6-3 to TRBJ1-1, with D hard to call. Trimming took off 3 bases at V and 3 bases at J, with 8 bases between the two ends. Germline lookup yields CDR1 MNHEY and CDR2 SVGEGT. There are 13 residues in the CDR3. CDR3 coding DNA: TGTGCCAGCAGTTATCTCCGGGACACTGAAGCTTTCTTT. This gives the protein CASSYLRDTEAFF.

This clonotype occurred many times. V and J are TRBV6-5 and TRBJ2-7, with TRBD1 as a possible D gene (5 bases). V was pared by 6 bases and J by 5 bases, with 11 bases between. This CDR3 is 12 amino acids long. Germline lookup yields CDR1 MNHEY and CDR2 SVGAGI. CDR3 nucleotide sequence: TGTGCCAGCAGGAAACAGGTCCACGAGCAGTACTTC. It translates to CASRKQVHEQYF.